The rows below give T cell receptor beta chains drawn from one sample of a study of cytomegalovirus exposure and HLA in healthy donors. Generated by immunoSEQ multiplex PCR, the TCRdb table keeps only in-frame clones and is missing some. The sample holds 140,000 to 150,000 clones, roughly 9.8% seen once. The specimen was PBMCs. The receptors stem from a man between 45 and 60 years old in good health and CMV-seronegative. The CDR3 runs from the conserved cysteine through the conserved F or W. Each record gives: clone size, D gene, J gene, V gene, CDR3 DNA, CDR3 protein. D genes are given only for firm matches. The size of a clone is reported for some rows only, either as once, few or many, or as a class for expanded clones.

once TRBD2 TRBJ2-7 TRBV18 TGTGCCAGCTCACCCTCTAGCGGGAGTACCTACGAGCAGTACTTC CASSPSSGSTYEQYF
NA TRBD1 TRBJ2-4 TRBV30 TGTGCCTGGAGTGTAAAGACAGGGACCAAAAACATTCAGTACTTC CAWSVKTGTKNIQYF
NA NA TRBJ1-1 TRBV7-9 TGTGCCAGCAGCTCCTTCCTCAGGGGATACACTGAAGCTTTCTTT CASSSFLRGYTEAFF
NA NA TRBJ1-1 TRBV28 TGTGCCAGCAGTCCCCCCTTGGGGGGGAACACTGAAGCTTTCTTT CASSPPLGGNTEAFF
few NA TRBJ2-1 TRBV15 TGTGCCACCAGCAGAGATCGCTCGAGCTCCTACAATGAGCAGTTCTTC CATSRDRSSSYNEQFF
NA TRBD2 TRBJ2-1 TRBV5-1 TGCGCCAGCAGCTTGGGGCGACTAGCGGGAGGCCATATGGGTAATGAGCAGTTCTTC CASSLGRLAGGHMGNEQFF
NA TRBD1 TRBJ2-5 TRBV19 TGTGCCAGTAGTACCCGGACAGGGCGAGAGACCCAGTACTTC CASSTRTGRETQYF
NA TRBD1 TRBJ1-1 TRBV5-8 TGTGCCAGCAGCGCCAAGGGACAGGGGGCGTTGATCACTGAAGCTTTCTTT CASSAKGQGALITEAFF
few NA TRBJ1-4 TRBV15 TGTGCCACCAGCAGAGGCAGGGAAAGTGAAAAACTGTTTTTT CATSRGRESEKLFF
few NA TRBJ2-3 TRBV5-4 TGTGCCAGCAGCTTTAGTGTGGGAGCAGATACGCAGTATTTT CASSFSVGADTQYF
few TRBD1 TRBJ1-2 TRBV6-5 TGTGCCAGCAGTTACGGGCAGGGGGCATCCAACTATGGCTACACCTTC CASSYGQGASNYGYTF
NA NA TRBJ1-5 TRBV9 TGTGCCAGCAGCTCTACAGGGCGCAATCAGCCCCAGCATTTT CASSSTGRNQPQHF
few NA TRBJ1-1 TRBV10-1 TGCGCCAGCAGGTCAGGGGCGAACACTGAAGCTTTCTTT CASRSGANTEAFF
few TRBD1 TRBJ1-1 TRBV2 TGTGCCAGCAGAGACAGGGGTTGGAACACTGAAGCTTTCTTT CASRDRGWNTEAFF
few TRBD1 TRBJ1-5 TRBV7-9 TGTGCCAGCAGCGACACAGGGGTGGTCGGTCAGCCCCAGCATTTT CASSDTGVVGQPQHF
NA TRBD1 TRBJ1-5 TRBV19 TGTGCCAGTAGTGAACAGGGGGCCCCAGGGTCTCAGCCCCAGCATTTT CASSEQGAPGSQPQHF
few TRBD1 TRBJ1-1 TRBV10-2 TGCGCCAGCAGCAGAAGCAGACAGGGGCTTGAGCACACTGAAGCTTTCTTT CASSRSRQGLEHTEAFF
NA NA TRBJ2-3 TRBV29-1 TGCAGCGCGACTGTGCGCACAGATACGCAGTATTTT CSATVRTDTQYF
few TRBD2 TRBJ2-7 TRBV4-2 TGTGCCAGCAGCCCTCGACGACTAGCGGGAGACTACGAGCAGTACTTC CASSPRRLAGDYEQYF
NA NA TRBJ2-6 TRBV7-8 TGTGCCAGCAGCCTGGGTCAGCGAGGCCGCTCTGGGGCCAACGTCCTGACTTTC CASSLGQRGRSGANVLTF
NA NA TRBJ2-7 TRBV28 TGTGCCAGCCAGGGGTTACGCTCCTACGAGCAGTACTTC CASQGLRSYEQYF
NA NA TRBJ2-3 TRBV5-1 TGCGCCAGCACGGACACAGCCAGCACAGATACGCAGTATTTT CASTDTASTDTQYF
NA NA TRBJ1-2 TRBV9 TGTGCCAGCAGCGTAGATGGGTCGGGGGACTATGGCTACACCTTC CASSVDGSGDYGYTF
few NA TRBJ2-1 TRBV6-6 TGTGCCAGCAGAATAGCGGTGGGCAATGAGCAGTTCTTC CASRIAVGNEQFF
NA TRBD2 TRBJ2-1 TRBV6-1 TGTGCCAGCATCCTTACTAGCGCGGGACCAAATGAGCAGTTCTTC CASILTSAGPNEQFF
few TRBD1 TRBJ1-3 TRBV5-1 TGCGCCAGCAGCCCTATGCCCTTAACAGGGGAGGAATCTGGAAACACCATATATTTT CASSPMPLTGEESGNTIYF
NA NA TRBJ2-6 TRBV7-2 TGTGCCAGCAGCTCCAGGGGAAGTGGGGCCAACGTCCTGACTTTC CASSSRGSGANVLTF
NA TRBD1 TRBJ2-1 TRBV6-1 TGTGCCAGCACTCTGGACAGGGGACGGTACAATGAGCAGTTCTTC CASTLDRGRYNEQFF